This T cell receptor beta chain was sequenced for a study of regulatory T cells in long-lasting Graves disease. This clonotype appeared many times. Time point denoted: newly diagnosed GD, antithyroid drugs for less than 3 months. PBMC-derived RNA was used for the TCR library. Researchers made TCR beta libraries by using iRepertoire HTBI primers and running Arm-PCR on CDR3 regions. TCRdb re-derived calls from the multiplex PCR reads in MiXCR, one entry per CDR3 protein. Seen here are under 450,000 distinct CDR3 sequences, around 15% observed once, and the top ten hold 20% to 25%. The CDR3 is 19 amino acids. V lost 2 bases to trimming and J lost 0 bases, with 20 bases between them. The germline CDR1 and CDR2 sequences are SGHTA and FQGNSA. Separately, the same data were catalogued under a study of T cells in Graves' hyperthyroidism and ophthalmopathy.

The rearrangement uses TRBV7-2 and TRBJ2-1; D might be TRBD1 or TRBD2, each matching 6 bases. The material sequenced was peripheral blood mononuclear cells (PBMCs), taken at new diagnosis, from a patient treated with antithyroid drugs. The TCR comes from a woman aged 18-29 years with Graves disease. CDR3 DNA sequence: TGTGCCAGCAGCTTAAAGGGGGGTGGCGTCCCGAGCTCCTACAATGAGCAGTTCTTC. It specifies CASSLKGGGVPSSYNEQFF.